These 29 T cell receptor beta chains were all obtained from the same sample, sequenced in a study of blood T cell repertoires in COVID-19. Profiled with immunoSEQ multiplex PCR; TCRdb holds only in-frame clones, not every one. Seen here are approximately 120,000 clones, about 94% observed once, and the top ten hold approximately 2%. The sequencing input was peripheral blood. The receptors were sampled from a man aged 45-65 years with COVID-19, enrolled during active disease.

This clone was counted a few times. The chain carries TRBV2 and TRBJ1-6; D is possibly TRBD1 (6 bases). In germline, CDR1 is SNHLY, CDR2 FYNNEI. The V end was cut by 6 bases, the J end by 8 bases, with 11 bases between. The CDR3 has 13 amino acids. CDR3 in amino acids: CASSPGVHSPLHF. The CDR3 region has the DNA TGTGCCAGCAGCCCAGGGGTACATTCACCCCTCCACTTT. The full variable domain, in which reference TRBV2 and TRBJ1-6 provide the parts outside the CDR3, is EPEVTQTPSHQVTQMGQEVILRCVPISNHLYFYWYRQILGQKVEFLVSFYNNEISEKSEIFDDQFSVERPDGSNFTLKIRSTKLEDSAMYFCASSPGVHSPLHFGNGTRLTVT.

This chain joins TRBV5-5 and TRBJ2-7; 7 bases map to TRBD2. Per germline, CDR1 SGHKS and CDR2 YYEKEE (reference sequence). The CDR3 runs 13 residues. The V segment lost 4 bases and the J segment 1 base; nucleotides outside the gene matches: 2. This CDR3 is CASSRTSSYEQYV. CDR3 in DNA: TGTGCCAGCAGCCGGACTAGTTCCTACGAGCAGTACGTC.

The CDR3 DNA reads as TGTGCCAGCAGACAGGCGGCGGCTAATGAAAAACTGTTTTTT. It is translated as CASRQAAANEKLFF. The chain joins TRBV6-5 to TRBJ1-4, with a possible D match to TRBD1 (5 bases). The germline V gene has CDR1 MNHEY and CDR2 SVGAGI. With 6 bases removed from V and 3 bases from J, the gap between germline ends came to 11 bases. This CDR3 is built from 14 residues.

DNA for the CDR3: TGTGCCAGTACCACAAAGGTGTTAGGGACTAGCGGACTAGCCAAAAACATTCAGTACTTC. Translated, it gives CASTTKVLGTSGLAKNIQYF. The chain employs TRBV19 and TRBJ2-4; TRBD2 matches at 11 bases. The CDR3 extends over 20 amino acids. V lost 7 bases to trimming and J lost 0 bases; unmatched junction nucleotides: 17. Germline lookup yields CDR1 LNHDA and CDR2 SQIVND (reference sequence).

The chain has TRBV6-5 and TRBJ1-1; D is uncertain. The CDR3 totals 12 residues. V was shortened by 5 bases and J by 1 base, with 5 bases between the two germline ends. Germline CDR1 MNHEY, CDR2 SVGAGI. The CDR3 spells CASSRQNTEAFF. The CDR3 DNA reads as TGTGCCAGCAGTCGACAGAACACTGAAGCTTTCTTT.

Written as DNA, the CDR3 is TGTGCCAGCAGCCGTAGCGGGAGCTCCTACAATGAGCAGTTCTTC. It is translated as CASSRSGSSYNEQFF. This chain uses TRBV5-6 with TRBJ2-1; 9 nucleotides agree with TRBD2. Germline V CDR1 and CDR2: SGHDT, YYEEEE. The CDR3 contains 15 residues. The V gene end was trimmed by 4 bases and the J gene end by 0 bases; junction bases not matched to a gene: 2.

The chain employs TRBV7-3 and TRBJ2-2; D unclear. Germline V CDR1 and CDR2: SGHTA, FQGTGA. CDR3 length: 13 amino acids. Trimming stripped 5 bases from V and 3 bases from J, with 7 bases between. CDR3 nucleotide sequence: TGTGCCAGCAGCGACCGGGACACCGGGGAGCTGTTTTTT. This translates into CASSDRDTGELFF. The complete variable domain, with remaining parts taken from reference TRBV7-3 and TRBJ2-2, reads GAGVSQTPSNKVTEKGKYVELRCDPISGHTALYWYRQSLGQGPEFLIYFQGTGAADDSGLPNDRFFAVRPEGSVSTLKIQRTERGDSAVYLCASSDRDTGELFFGEGSRLTVL.

This clone was seen only once. V gene TRBV5-1 combines with J gene TRBJ1-1, with 10 bases aligning to TRBD1. The trim removed 4 bases at V and 3 bases at J, leaving 6 bases unmatched. The CDR3 length is 15 residues. Germline-derived CDR1 and CDR2 are SGHRS and YFSETQ. The CDR3: CASSHGTGVDTEAFF. Written as DNA, the CDR3 is TGCGCCAGCAGCCACGGGACAGGGGTTGACACTGAAGCTTTCTTT.

The chain has TRBV9 and TRBJ1-6; TRBD1 might be the D (5 bases). V gave up 0 bases and J gave up 0 bases, with 7 bases separating them. This CDR3 spans 16 amino acids. Germline assignment: CDR1 SGDLS and CDR2 YYNGEE. CDR3 coding DNA: TGTGCCAGCAGCGTAGGACAGAGCTCCTATAATTCACCCCTCCACTTT. Its protein is CASSVGQSSYNSPLHF.

Only a few counts were recorded for this clone. The rearrangement links TRBV19 to TRBJ1-5, with D possibly matching TRBD1 (5 bases). Germline V gene data show CDR1 as LNHDA and CDR2 as SQIVND (reference sequence). The CDR3 spans 13 residues. The ends were cut back, 7 bases at V and 6 bases at J, with 13 bases in the middle. This CDR3 reads CASTNRGIQPQHF. CDR3 nucleotide sequence: TGTGCCAGTACCAATAGGGGAATTCAGCCCCAGCATTTT. The variable domain in full, with the rest retrieved from reference TRBV19 and TRBJ1-5, is DGGITQSPKYLFRKEGQNVTLSCEQNLNHDAMYWYRQDPGQGLRLIYYSQIVNDFQKGDIAEGYSVSREKKESFPLTVTSAQKNPTAFYLCASTNRGIQPQHFGDGTRLSIL.

This clone showed up just a few times. This chain connects TRBV7-9 to TRBJ1-6; no clear D gene. The CDR3 runs to 14 residues. Trimming stripped 4 bases from V and 2 bases from J, with 6 bases between. Germline values: CDR1 SEHNR, CDR2 FQNEAQ (reference sequence). In DNA form, the CDR3 reads TGTGCCAGCAGCTCCGGGACCTATAATTCACCCCTCCACTTT. Its translation: CASSSGTYNSPLHF.

The genes are TRBV6-4 and TRBJ2-3; 7 nucleotides align to TRBD2. Trimming at V came to 5 bases and at J to 6 bases, leaving 5 bases not matched to a gene. This CDR3 has 13 residues. Germline CDR1 is MRHNA and CDR2 is SNTAGT. CDR3 sequence reads: CASSQGLSDTQYF. As DNA, the CDR3 is TGTGCCAGCAGTCAGGGACTATCGGATACGCAGTATTTT.

A few counts support this clone. The chain recombines TRBV20-1 with TRBJ2-3; D perhaps matches TRBD2 (5 bases). Germline lookup yields CDR1 DFQATT and CDR2 SNEGSKA (reference sequence). There are 15 residues in the CDR3. Trimming removed 3 bases from V and 0 bases from J, with 13 bases in between. CDR3 DNA: TGCAGTGCTAGTGTACTAGACCCTAGCACAGATACGCAGTATTTT. Translating it yields CSASVLDPSTDTQYF.

The chain joins TRBV1 to TRBJ2-7; the listed D gene, TRBD2, was not tested against the DNA. TRBV1 is shown as a pseudogene. CDR3 length equals 16 residues. CDR3: CTSSQDTPSGAYEQYV. The CDR3 bases are TGCACCAGCAGCCAAGATACCCCTAGCGGTGCCTACGAGCAGTACGTC.

On this clone itself: Within the sample, other DNA sequences also encode this same CDR3. The chain recombines TRBV11-2 with TRBJ2-7; the D gene is possibly TRBD1 (5 bases). CDR1 SGHAT and CDR2 FQNNGV come from the germline V gene. The length of the CDR3 is 12 residues. V lost 5 bases, J lost 3 bases, and 8 bases lay in between. The chain's CDR3 is CASSTQGYEQYF. In DNA, the CDR3 is TGTGCCAGCAGCACCCAGGGCTACGAGCAGTACTTC.

This clone was seen just once. The rearrangement links TRBV7-2 to TRBJ2-4; 14 bases align to TRBD2. J gave up 6 bases and V 0 bases, and 7 bases lay outside the gene matches. Germline CDR1 SGHTA, CDR2 FQGNSA. This CDR3 contains 18 residues. The CDR3 is CASSLAPGLAGDSNIQYF. The CDR3 nucleotides are TGTGCCAGCAGCTTAGCTCCGGGACTAGCGGGAGACTCAAACATTCAGTACTTC.

V gene TRBV7-2 combines with J gene TRBJ2-5; TRBD2 aligns across 10 bases. With V trimmed by 3 bases and J by 5 bases, 15 bases remained unmatched. The CDR3 is made up of 18 amino acids. Germline loops: CDR1 SGHTA, CDR2 FQGNSA. The CDR3 loop reads CASSFNAPRTSGKETQYF. The CDR3 DNA is TGTGCCAGCAGCTTTAACGCACCTCGGACTAGCGGAAAGGAGACCCAGTACTTC.

The V call is TRBV5-1, the J call TRBJ2-7, with 7 bases identical to TRBD1. CDR1 and CDR2 from the germline V gene are SGHRS and YFSETQ. This CDR3 spans 13 amino acids. With V trimmed by 4 bases and J by 7 bases, 8 bases remained unmatched. Written as DNA, the CDR3 is TGCGCCAGCAGCCAAGACAGGGTCGGGGAGCAGTACTTC. Translated, it gives CASSQDRVGEQYF.

V is TRBV13 and J is TRBJ1-1; D gene uncertain. Between the trimmed V and J ends, which lost 2 bases and 5 bases, there was a span of 12 bases. CDR3 length: 14 amino acids. Germline values: CDR1 PRHDT, CDR2 FYEKMQ (reference sequence). The CDR3 coding sequence is TGTGCCAGCAGCTTAACCGGGGTCGGGACTGAAGCTTTCTTT. This sequence encodes CASSLTGVGTEAFF.

V is TRBV5-1 and J is TRBJ2-3; 7 nucleotides line up with TRBD2. Germline V lookup: CDR1 SGHRS, CDR2 YFSETQ. This CDR3 region has 18 residues. The J segment lost 0 bases and the V segment lost 1 base, leaving 11 bases of the junction unmatched. DNA for the CDR3: TGCGCCAGCAGCTTGCTTTTCGGCGGGAGCTCTAGCACAGATACGCAGTATTTT. It translates to CASSLLFGGSSSTDTQYF.

This chain joins TRBV18 and TRBJ2-3; 7 nucleotides match TRBD1. The V segment lost 0 bases and the J segment 1 base; nucleotides outside the gene matches: 1. The CDR3 has 15 residues. Germline CDR1 is KGHSH and CDR2 is LQKENI. The chain's CDR3 is CASSPPTGGTDTQYF. CDR3 bases: TGTGCCAGCTCACCACCCACAGGGGGCACAGATACGCAGTATTTT.

This clone was found once. This rearrangement joins TRBV6-5 to TRBJ2-1; D perhaps matches TRBD2 (5 bases). Germline-derived CDR1 and CDR2 are MNHEY and SVGAGI. V was shortened by 6 bases and J by 3 bases, with 9 bases between the two germline ends. The CDR3 sequence is 13 residues long. CDR3 sequence reads: CASSGEFYNEQFF. The CDR3, as DNA: TGTGCCAGCAGCGGGGAGTTCTACAATGAGCAGTTCTTC.

This chain uses TRBV3-1 (or the pseudogene TRBV3-2) with TRBJ2-5, with TRBD2 matching 13 bases. This CDR3 is 19 amino acids long. Germline V gene lookup returns CDR1 LGHDT and CDR2 YNNKEL (reference sequence). V lost 4 bases to trimming and J lost 5 bases; unmatched junction nucleotides: 16. This chain's CDR3 is CASSPYPDGLAGDRETQYF. The DNA of the CDR3 is TGTGCCAGCAGCCCGTACCCCGATGGACTAGCGGGAGATCGGGAGACCCAGTACTTC.

The chain recombines TRBV6-1 with TRBJ1-3; D remains unclear. Trimming stripped 2 bases from V and 4 bases from J, with 3 bases between. The CDR3 is 12 residues long. Germline loops: CDR1 MNHNS, CDR2 SASEGT. CDR3 residues: CASSEPGNTIYF. For the CDR3, the DNA is TGTGCCAGCAGTGAACCGGGAAACACCATATATTTT.

The chain carries TRBV19 and TRBJ2-4, with 10 bases matching TRBD2. Trimming cost V 5 bases and J 2 bases; bases outside gene matches: 21. The CDR3 totals 21 residues. The V gene's germline CDR1 is LNHDA and CDR2 SQIVND (reference sequence). The CDR3 protein is CASSHLGQKREGLFTKNIQYF. CDR3 bases: TGTGCCAGTAGTCATCTCGGCCAAAAGCGGGAGGGCCTCTTCACCAAAAACATTCAGTACTTC.

The rearrangement links TRBV5-4 to TRBJ2-3, with TRBD2 as a possible D gene (6 bases). The CDR3 is 15 residues long. V dropped 1 base and J dropped 2 bases, with 11 bases sitting between them. The germline V gene encodes CDR1 SGHNT and CDR2 YYREEE (reference sequence). The chain's CDR3 is CASSLQSSVTDTQYF. In DNA, the CDR3 is TGTGCCAGCAGCTTGCAGTCTAGCGTCACAGATACGCAGTATTTT.

This chain connects TRBV27 to TRBJ1-4; 10 nucleotides agree with TRBD1. With 6 bases clipped from V and 0 bases from J, the junction kept 4 bases outside the gene matches. The germline CDR1 and CDR2 sequences are MNHEY and SMNVEV (reference sequence). CDR3 size: 16 residues. As DNA, the CDR3 is TGTGCCAGCAGAGACAGGGGGCTTTCAACTAATGAAAAACTGTTTTTT. Its protein product is CASRDRGLSTNEKLFF.

In this sample, this clone turned up once. This chain joins TRBV28 and TRBJ2-7; 8 bases fit TRBD1. The ends lost 2 bases at V and 3 bases at J; junction bases unmatched: 3. Germline V lookup: CDR1 MDHEN, CDR2 SYDVKM. The CDR3 sequence is 14 residues long. CDR3 DNA: TGTGCCAGCAGTTTAACGGGACAGGACTACGAGCAGTACGTC. Translating it yields CASSLTGQDYEQYV.

The chain joins TRBV11-2 to TRBJ1-4; TRBD1 matches 10 bases. CDR3 length equals 15 residues. J was trimmed by 12 bases and V by 5 bases; bases with no gene match: 12. CDR1 is SGHAT, CDR2 FQNNGV, per germline. The CDR3 nucleotides read TGTGCCAGCAGCCCCCCGGACAGGGGGAGGATACAACTGTTTTTT. Residues: CASSPPDRGRIQLFF.